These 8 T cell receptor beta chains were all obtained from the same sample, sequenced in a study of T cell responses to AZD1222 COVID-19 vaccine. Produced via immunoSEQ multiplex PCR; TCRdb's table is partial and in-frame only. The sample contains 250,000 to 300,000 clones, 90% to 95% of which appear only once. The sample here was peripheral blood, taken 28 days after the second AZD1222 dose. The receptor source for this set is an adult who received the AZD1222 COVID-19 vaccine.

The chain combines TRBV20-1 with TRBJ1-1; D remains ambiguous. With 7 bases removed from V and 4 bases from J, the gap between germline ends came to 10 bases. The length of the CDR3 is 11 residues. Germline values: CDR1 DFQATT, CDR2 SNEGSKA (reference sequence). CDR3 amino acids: CSDGRATEAFF. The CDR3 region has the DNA TGCAGTGATGGCCGTGCCACTGAAGCTTTCTTT.

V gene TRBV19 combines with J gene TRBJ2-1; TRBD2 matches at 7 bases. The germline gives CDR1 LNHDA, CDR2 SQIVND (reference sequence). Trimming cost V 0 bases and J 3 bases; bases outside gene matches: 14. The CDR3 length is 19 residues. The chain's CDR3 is CASSIDGRAAFPSYNEQFF. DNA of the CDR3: TGTGCCAGTAGTATAGATGGGAGGGCAGCCTTCCCTAGCTACAATGAGCAGTTCTTC.

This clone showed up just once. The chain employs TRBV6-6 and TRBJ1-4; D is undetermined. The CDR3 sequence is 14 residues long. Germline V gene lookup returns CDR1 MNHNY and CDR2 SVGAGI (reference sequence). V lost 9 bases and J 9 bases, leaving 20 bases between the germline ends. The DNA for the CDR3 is TGTGCCAGTCTGGACGGCCTTCGAGGGAAAAAACTGTTTTTT. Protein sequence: CASLDGLRGKKLFF.

Here the CDR3 reads CSVENRGGEQFF. In DNA form, the CDR3 reads TGCAGCGTTGAAAACCGGGGAGGGGAGCAGTTCTTC. The V gene is TRBV29-1, the J gene TRBJ2-1; TRBD2 matches at 7 bases. Trimming at V came to 2 bases and at J to 10 bases, leaving 5 bases not matched to a gene. The length of the CDR3 is 12 residues. CDR1 is SQVTM, CDR2 ANQGSEA, per germline.

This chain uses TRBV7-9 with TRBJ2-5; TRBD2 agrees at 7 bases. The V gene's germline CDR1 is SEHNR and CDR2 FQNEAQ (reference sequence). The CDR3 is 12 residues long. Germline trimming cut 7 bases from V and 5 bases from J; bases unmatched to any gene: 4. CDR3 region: CASMRGRETQYF. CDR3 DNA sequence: TGTGCCAGCATGCGGGGGAGGGAGACCCAGTACTTC.

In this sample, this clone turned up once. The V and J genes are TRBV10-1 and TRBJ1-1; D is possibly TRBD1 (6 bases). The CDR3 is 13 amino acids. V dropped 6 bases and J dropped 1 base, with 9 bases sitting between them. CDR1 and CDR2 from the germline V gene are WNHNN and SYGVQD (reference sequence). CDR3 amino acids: CASSGQKNTEAFF. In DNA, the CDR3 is TGCGCCAGCAGCGGACAGAAGAACACTGAAGCTTTCTTT.

This CDR3 reads CASSQGGRNTEAFF. Here the CDR3 DNA reads TGTGCCAGCAGCCAAGGGGGGAGGAACACTGAAGCTTTCTTT. V usage is TRBV4-2 and J usage is TRBJ1-1; a possible D gene is TRBD1 (5 bases). This CDR3 has 14 amino acids. With 1 base removed from V and 1 base from J, the gap between germline ends came to 7 bases. Looked up from germline, CDR1 is LGHNA and CDR2 is YNFKEQ.

The CDR3 sequence is CASSLGPQGSQETQYF. The CDR3 DNA reads TGTGCCAGCAGCTTAGGACCACAGGGTTCTCAAGAGACCCAGTACTTC. The chain recombines TRBV7-3 with TRBJ2-5; tentatively, D is TRBD1 (6 bases). Germline V gene sequence: CDR1 SGHTA, CDR2 FQGTGA. V lost 2 bases and J 2 bases, leaving 15 bases between the germline ends. This CDR3 spans 16 amino acids.